The next 30 T cell receptor beta chains were all read from a single sample in a study of blood T cell repertoires in COVID-19. Produced via immunoSEQ multiplex PCR; TCRdb's table is partial and in-frame only. The sample has approximately 72,000 clones, over 75% seen once. Sequencing was performed on peripheral blood. The origin of the receptors is a man in his fifties with acute or convalescent COVID-19.

The J gene is TRBJ1-4, the V gene TRBV7-9, with D perhaps TRBD1 (5 bases). Trimming removed 10 bases from V and 6 bases from J, with 15 bases in between. CDR1 is SEHNR and CDR2 is FQNEAQ in the germline V gene (reference sequence). The CDR3 sequence is 13 residues long. CDR3 in DNA: TGTGCCACTGCGGGGCCGAGAGATGAAAAACTGTTTTTT. This encodes CATAGPRDEKLFF.

This clone was recorded a few times. The chain carries TRBV2 and TRBJ1-2, with D maybe TRBD1 (5 bases). CDR1 and CDR2 from the germline V gene are SNHLY and FYNNEI. This CDR3 spans 14 amino acids. Trimming removed 6 bases from V and 4 bases from J, with 15 bases in between. The CDR3 bases are TGTGCCAGCAGATTTGAGACAGCGAGCTATGGCTACACCTTC. This codes for CASRFETASYGYTF.

This clone was picked up one time. The chain combines TRBV5-4 with TRBJ2-7, with TRBD2 matching over 12 bases. Germline CDR1 and CDR2: SGHNT and YYREEE (reference sequence). This CDR3 has 16 residues. V was pared by 0 bases and J by 3 bases, with 4 bases of the junction left unmatched. In nucleotides, the CDR3 is TGTGCCAGCAGCTTGGGTGGACTAGCGGGGAACTACGAGCAGTACTTC. Translated, it gives CASSLGGLAGNYEQYF.

The chain couples TRBV12-3 or TRBV12-4 to TRBJ1-2, with 7 bases fitting TRBD1. The CDR3 totals 13 residues. The ends lost 4 bases at V and 6 bases at J; junction bases unmatched: 5. The CDR3 region has the DNA TGTGCCAGCAGTTACAGGGGACGGCATGGCTACACCTTC. Its protein product is CASSYRGRHGYTF.

CDR3 amino acids: CASSLGEGQGNTDTQYF. DNA for the CDR3: TGTGCCAGCAGCCTGGGGGAAGGACAGGGGAACACAGATACGCAGTATTTT. The chain combines TRBV11-2 with TRBJ2-3, with 9 positions matching TRBD1. The germline V gene encodes CDR1 SGHAT and CDR2 FQNNGV. The CDR3 consists of 17 residues. Trimming cost V 5 bases and J 2 bases; bases outside gene matches: 11.

The sample holds a few counts of this clone. V and J are TRBV3-1 (or the pseudogene TRBV3-2) and TRBJ2-5; TRBD2 might be the D (5 bases). V gave up 2 bases and J gave up 3 bases, with 19 bases separating them. CDR3 size: 17 residues. Germline V lookup: CDR1 LGHDT, CDR2 YNNKEL (reference sequence). CDR3 in DNA: TGTGCCAGCAGCCAAAAATTAACCGGGATCCCGAAAGAGACCCAGTACTTC. Residues: CASSQKLTGIPKETQYF.

A word on this clone: Mismatch with germline at one junction end may stem from a read error. The gene calls are TRBV2 and TRBJ1-2, with D maybe TRBD1 (5 bases). Germline V lookup: CDR1 SNHLY, CDR2 FYNNEI. This CDR3 region has 14 residues. The CDR3 sequence is CASTEVKGAGGYTF. CDR3 sequence (DNA): TGTGCCAGCACTGAAGTAAAAGGGGCTGGGGGCTACACCTTC. Full variable domain (remainder filled in from reference TRBV2 and TRBJ1-2): EPEVTQTPSHQVTQMGQEVILRCVPISNHLYFYWYRQILGQKVEFLVSFYNNEISEKSEIFDDQFSVERPDGSNFTLKIRSTKLEDSAMYFCASTEVKGAGGYTFGSGTRLTVV.

V and J are TRBV10-2 and TRBJ2-6; weak D call: TRBD2 (7 bases). Germline CDR1 WSHSY, CDR2 SAAADI. V lost 6 bases and J 0 bases, leaving 12 bases between the germline ends. This CDR3 contains 16 residues. This CDR3 reads CASRAGQNSGANVLTF. In nucleotides, the CDR3 is TGCGCCAGCAGAGCGGGACAAAACTCTGGGGCCAACGTCCTGACTTTC.

Written as DNA, the CDR3 is TGTGCCAGCAGTTGGATTGACAGGGCCCACACTGAAGCTTTCTTT. Encoded protein: CASSWIDRAHTEAFF. The rearrangement links TRBV28 to TRBJ1-1; 7 bases match TRBD1. The CDR3 contains 15 residues. J was trimmed by 3 bases and V by 4 bases; bases with no gene match: 8. Germline assignment: CDR1 MDHEN and CDR2 SYDVKM.

Concerning this clone itself: One end of the junction does not line up with germline, which may come from a read error. This chain joins TRBV7-8 and TRBJ1-2; 7 nucleotides align to TRBD1. The CDR3 consists of 14 residues. CDR1 SGHVS and CDR2 FQNEAQ come from the germline V gene. The CDR3, as DNA: TGTGCCAGCAGCCCAAGACAGGGAAACTATGACTACACCTTC. This codes for CASSPRQGNYDYTF.

V usage is TRBV4-1 and J usage is TRBJ2-7; D possibly corresponds to TRBD1 (5 bases). Germline lookup yields CDR1 MGHRA and CDR2 YSYEKL. Trimming removed 1 base from V and 6 bases from J, with 19 bases in between. The CDR3 sequence is 16 residues long. CDR3 protein: CASSQVDMGFLREQYF. The CDR3 DNA sequence: TGCGCCAGCAGCCAAGTGGACATGGGTTTCCTGCGCGAGCAGTACTTC.

The chain links TRBV18 to TRBJ1-3; possible D gene TRBD1, 5 bases. The germline V gene encodes CDR1 KGHSH and CDR2 LQKENI. V was pared by 6 bases and J by 0 bases, with 21 bases between. CDR3 length: 18 residues. DNA for the CDR3: TGTGCCAGCTCGCCGAGGACGGTCGGGGGTTTCTCTGGAAACACCATATATTTT. This translates into CASSPRTVGGFSGNTIYF.

The chain carries TRBV27 and TRBJ1-2; unclear D gene. The CDR3 extends over 13 amino acids. Trimming pared 3 bases from V and 5 bases from J, leaving 10 bases between. The V gene's germline CDR1 is MNHEY and CDR2 SMNVEV (reference sequence). CDR3 residues: CASSFPISYGYTF. As DNA, the CDR3 is TGTGCCAGCAGTTTCCCAATTAGTTATGGCTACACCTTC.

This chain joins TRBV30 and TRBJ1-6; TRBD1 aligns across 10 bases. The CDR3 spans 14 residues. The V segment lost 8 bases and the J segment 3 bases; nucleotides outside the gene matches: 4. The V gene's germline CDR1 is GTSNPN and CDR2 SVGIG (reference sequence). CDR3 sequence (DNA): TGTGCCAGCCGGACAGGGGGCTATAATTCACCCCTCCACTTT. As protein: CASRTGGYNSPLHF.

The V call is TRBV19, the J call TRBJ1-1; 9 positions agree with TRBD1. The trim removed 7 bases at V and 6 bases at J, leaving 9 bases unmatched. CDR3 length equals 14 residues. Germline lookup yields CDR1 LNHDA and CDR2 SQIVND (reference sequence). The CDR3 protein is CASNVQGAGSEAFF. CDR3 in DNA: TGTGCCAGTAACGTACAGGGGGCCGGCTCTGAAGCTTTCTTT.

This chain joins TRBV25-1 and TRBJ1-1, with unresolved D. The CDR3 has 16 residues. Trimming removed 1 base at V and 1 base at J, with 13 bases between. Germline V gene lookup returns CDR1 MGHDK and CDR2 SYGVNS. The CDR3 sequence: CASSEFVPGGNTEAFF. CDR3 in DNA: TGTGCCAGCAGTGAATTCGTTCCGGGAGGGAACACTGAAGCTTTCTTT.

V usage is TRBV7-3 and J usage is TRBJ1-1, with 9 bases aligning to TRBD1. Germline V lookup: CDR1 SGHTA, CDR2 FQGTGA. The CDR3 extends over 17 amino acids. J gave up 5 bases and V 5 bases, and 15 bases lay outside the gene matches. In DNA form, the CDR3 reads TGTGCCAGCAGCCTCACCGGACAGGGGCGGGGGAATACTGAAGCTTTCTTT. It translates to CASSLTGQGRGNTEAFF.

Notes on this clone: The germline gene is not matched at one end of the junction; a read error may be the cause. The V call is TRBV7-7, the J call TRBJ2-2; TRBD1 matches 10 bases. This CDR3 spans 15 amino acids. The germline CDR1 and CDR2 sequences are SSHAT and FNYEAQ (reference sequence). CDR3 bases: TGTGCTAGCAGCTTATCCGGGACAGGGGCCGGGGAGCTGTTTTTT. Translating it yields CASSLSGTGAGELFF. The whole variable domain, filled in from reference TRBV7-7 and TRBJ2-2, reads GAGVSQSPRYKVTKRGQDVTLRCDPISSHATLYWYQQALGQGPEFLTYFNYEAQPDKSGLPSDRFSAERPEGSISTLTIQRTEQRDSAMYRCASSLSGTGAGELFFGEGSRLTVL.

This chain links TRBV27 with TRBJ2-7, with 7 bases matching TRBD1. Unmatched junction bases numbered 1, after V lost 2 bases and J lost 0 bases. The CDR3 sequence is 14 residues long. Looked up from germline, CDR1 is MNHEY and CDR2 is SMNVEV (reference sequence). This CDR3 is CASSLGTASYEQYF. The CDR3 region has the DNA TGTGCCAGCAGTTTAGGGACAGCCTCCTACGAGCAGTACTTC.

The V gene is TRBV9, the J gene TRBJ1-2; TRBD1 matches 11 bases. This CDR3 contains 14 residues. The V segment lost 3 bases and the J segment 5 bases; nucleotides outside the gene matches: 3. CDR1 is SGDLS and CDR2 is YYNGEE in the germline V gene. The CDR3 loop reads CASSGTGGRYGYTF. The CDR3 DNA sequence: TGTGCCAGCAGCGGGACAGGGGGCAGGTATGGCTACACCTTC.

The V and J genes are TRBV4-1 and TRBJ1-2; D unresolved. Germline V lookup: CDR1 MGHRA, CDR2 YSYEKL. Trimming cost V 5 bases and J 3 bases, with 16 bases left between them. The length of the CDR3 is 15 residues. The CDR3 is CASSYDPERDYGYTF. Written as DNA, the CDR3 is TGCGCCAGCAGCTACGACCCGGAGCGGGACTATGGCTACACCTTC.

The chain links TRBV28 to TRBJ1-2, with a possible D match to TRBD1 (6 bases). Trimming removed 5 bases at V and 5 bases at J, with 12 bases between. Germline V gene data show CDR1 as MDHEN and CDR2 as SYDVKM. This CDR3 spans 13 amino acids. CDR3 nucleotide sequence: TGTGCCAGCAGTGAGGGGGTGGAATATGGCTACACCTTC. Translated: CASSEGVEYGYTF.

V and J are TRBV5-4 and TRBJ1-1, with D perhaps matching TRBD1 (5 bases). The CDR3 is 14 amino acids. V was cut by 5 bases and J by 0 bases, with 11 bases left in between. Germline CDR1 is SGHNT and CDR2 is YYREEE (reference sequence). Here the CDR3 DNA reads TGTGCCAGCAGTATAGACAGCATGAACACTGAAGCTTTCTTT. Amino acids: CASSIDSMNTEAFF.

The chain joins TRBV9 to TRBJ2-6, with D possibly matching TRBD1 (5 bases). There are 17 residues in the CDR3. V lost 1 base and J lost 2, with 13 bases in between. CDR1 and CDR2 from the germline V gene are SGDLS and YYNGEE. The CDR3 nucleotides read TGTGCCAGCAGCGTACCAAACACCAGGGCTGGGGCCAACGTCCTGACTTTC. Encoded protein: CASSVPNTRAGANVLTF.

The chain is built from TRBV18 and TRBJ1-6; no definite D call. Germline V CDR1 and CDR2: KGHSH, LQKENI. CDR3 length: 16 residues. Deletions cut 3 bases from V and 9 bases from J, with 18 bases between. CDR3 coding DNA: TGTGCCAGCTCACCTGAGGGAGCAACCCGAGGTTCACCCCTCCACTTT. Its translation: CASSPEGATRGSPLHF. Full variable domain (rest looked up from reference TRBV18 and TRBJ1-6): NAGVMQNPRHLVRRRGQEARLRCSPMKGHSHVYWYRQLPEEGLKFMVYLQKENIIDESGMPKERFSAEFPKEGPSILRIQQVVRGDSAAYFCASSPEGATRGSPLHFGNGTRLTVT.

This chain's CDR3 is CATSSGRVQPQHF. The CDR3 coding sequence is TGTGCCACCAGCAGTGGCAGGGTTCAGCCCCAGCATTTT. The V call is TRBV15, the J call TRBJ1-5, with D possibly TRBD1 on 5 matching bases. Germline V lookup: CDR1 LNHNV, CDR2 YYDKDF (reference sequence). Trimming removed 3 bases from V and 6 bases from J, with 9 bases in between. The CDR3 extends over 13 amino acids. Full variable domain (outside the CDR3, taken from reference TRBV15 and TRBJ1-5): DAMVIQNPRYQVTQFGKPVTLSCSQTLNHNVMYWYQQKSSQAPKLLFHYYDKDFNNEADTPDNFQSRRPNTSFCFLDIRSPGLGDTAMYLCATSSGRVQPQHFGDGTRLSIL.

The chain joins TRBV6-2 or TRBV6-3 to TRBJ1-5; D perhaps matches TRBD1 (6 bases). The CDR3 covers 15 residues. V lost 6 bases to trimming and J lost 5 bases, with 17 bases between them. Germline V CDR1 and CDR2: MNHEY, SVGEGT. The CDR3 sequence is CASSRTVSGYQPQHF. The CDR3 coding sequence is TGTGCCAGCAGCCGGACAGTAAGTGGGTATCAGCCCCAGCATTTT.

The chain joins TRBV19 to TRBJ1-5, with a possible D match to TRBD1 (5 bases). The length of the CDR3 is 13 residues. Trimming pared 8 bases from V and 3 bases from J, leaving 11 bases between. Germline CDR1 reads LNHDA; CDR2 reads SQIVND (reference sequence). CDR3 coding DNA: TGTGCCAGTCGTGACAGATCCAATCAGCCCCAGCATTTT. Translation: CASRDRSNQPQHF.

The chain employs TRBV7-3 and TRBJ2-1, with 8 bases lining up with TRBD2. This CDR3 is 15 amino acids long. J gave up 8 bases and V 2 bases, and 8 bases lay outside the gene matches. The V gene's germline CDR1 is SGHTA and CDR2 FQGTGA. The CDR3 is CASSLGGSGVDEQFF. In DNA, the CDR3 is TGTGCCAGCAGCTTAGGAGGTAGCGGGGTCGATGAGCAGTTCTTC.

The chain couples TRBV2 to TRBJ1-1; 8 bases are a match to TRBD1. CDR3 length: 15 residues. Germline CDR1 and CDR2: SNHLY and FYNNEI. V gave up 3 bases and J gave up 6 bases; unmatched junction bases: 9. DNA of the CDR3: TGTGCCAGCAGTGATCCCGACAGGGGACGGCCTGAAGCTTTCTTT. Its protein product is CASSDPDRGRPEAFF. Complete variable domain (other parts from reference TRBV2 and TRBJ1-1): EPEVTQTPSHQVTQMGQEVILRCVPISNHLYFYWYRQILGQKVEFLVSFYNNEISEKSEIFDDQFSVERPDGSNFTLKIRSTKLEDSAMYFCASSDPDRGRPEAFFGQGTRLTVV.